The present T cell receptor beta chain was sequenced within a study of blood T cell repertoires in COVID-19. Overall study: Donors in the United States, Italy and Spain gave samples during acute or convalescent COVID-19. The analysed material was cDNA or gDNA that came from T cells, B-cell-depleted T cells, or PBMCs.

In the source study's methods: The assay estimated nucleated cells by amplifying reference gene primers. Only in-frame clones appear in the TCRdb table, and some are missing; sequencing was by immunoSEQ multiplex PCR. D and trimming come from the DNA, and the V and J calls and clone size come from that table. The sample has more than 140,000 clones; 80% to 90% are singletons. The CDR3 is made up of 13 amino acids. Trimming removed 11 bases from V and 1 base from J, with 14 bases in between. The source material was peripheral blood. The chain links TRBV12-3 or TRBV12-4 to TRBJ1-1; D gene uncertain. This TCR derives from a woman aged 45-65 years in a cohort sampled during active or convalescent COVID-19. The chain's CDR3 is CAGRRNQNTEAFF. For the CDR3, the DNA is TGTGCCGGGCGGAGGAATCAGAACACTGAAGCTTTCTTT.